This T cell receptor beta chain was retrieved from a study of blood T cell repertoires in COVID-19. Study context: The samples span acute and convalescent COVID-19 from the United States, Italy and Spain. Sample material is recorded as cDNA or gDNA derived from T cells, B-cell-depleted T cells, or PBMCs.

This CDR3 contains 15 residues. V was shortened by 6 bases and J by 7 bases, with 18 bases between the two germline ends. Germline-derived CDR1 and CDR2 are SEHNR and FQNEAQ (reference sequence). Per the study methods: Quantification of nucleated cells was approximated via reference gene primer amplification. Generated by immunoSEQ multiplex PCR, the TCRdb table keeps only in-frame clones and is missing some. The V and J calls and clone size are taken from that table; D and trimming were inferred from the DNA. Of roughly 120,000 clones listed, 90% were seen once; the top ten hold about 4%. Sequencing was done on a sample of peripheral blood. The clonotype originates from a man aged 50 to 60 with active COVID-19. This sequence joins TRBV7-9 and TRBJ1-4; D is perhaps TRBD1 (5 bases). This CDR3 reads CASRRAGPGIEKLFF. The CDR3 DNA sequence: TGTGCCAGCAGGCGCGCCGGGCCAGGGATTGAAAAACTGTTTTTT.